Listed here is a single T cell receptor beta chain. Germline-derived CDR1 and CDR2 are SGDLS and YYNGEE. CDR3 size: 19 residues. V was clipped by 0 bases and J by 0 bases, with 19 bases between them. Per the original methods: Reference gene primer amplification gave nucleated cell count estimates. Sequencing was performed with immunoSEQ multiplex PCR; in TCRdb, only in-frame clones are kept and a portion is missing. Clonal size and the V and J genes are those of that table, whereas D and trimming came from the DNA. The sample lists approximately 200,000 clones; roughly 89% were seen once. The data were obtained in a study of blood T cell repertoires in COVID-19. Overall study context: The analysed material was cDNA or gDNA that came from T cells, B-cell-depleted T cells, or PBMCs.

Participants were aged roughly 18 to 100 years from approximately 24 US areas. Grouping used clinical history reported by participants in a survey and questionnaire. The source of this sequence is a man aged 18 to 29 with acute COVID-19. This chain joins TRBV9 and TRBJ2-1, with D perhaps TRBD1 (6 bases). The sample comprised PBMCs or T cells enriched from blood (not recorded which). The DNA of the CDR3 is TGTGCCAGCAGCGTAGAAATTAGCCCCCCCAGGGGCTCCTACAATGAGCAGTTCTTC. Its translation: CASSVEISPPRGSYNEQFF.